Below are 17 T cell receptor beta chains sequenced from a single sample in a study of CDR3 diversity in severe acne. TCRdb reanalysed the PCR reads using MiXCR and keeps one entry per CDR3 protein. The sample holds tens of thousands of distinct CDR3 sequences, about half seen once. Sequencing input: blood. These receptors originate from a male donor with severe acne vulgaris.

Note on this clonotype: This may come from a read error, since a much larger clone is one base off. The gene calls are TRBV20-1 and TRBJ2-7; D perhaps matches TRBD1 (6 bases). Trimming left V 5 bases short and J 0 bases short, with 14 bases between. The germline V gene encodes CDR1 DFQATT and CDR2 SNEGSKA (reference sequence). This CDR3 is built from 14 residues. In DNA form, the CDR3 reads TGCAGTGCTGACCGGGACAATGGCTCCTACGAGCAGTACTTC. Its translation: CSADRDNGSYEQYF.

This clonotype showed up many times. An end of the junction differs from the germline gene, which may be a read error. V is TRBV6-4 and J is TRBJ2-2; TRBD2 agrees at 8 bases. The CDR3 consists of 15 residues. CDR1 is MRHNA, CDR2 SNTAGT, per germline. CDR3 sequence reads: CASGDSAGGTGELFF. CDR3 coding DNA: TGTGCCAGCGGTGACTCTGCGGGAGGTACCGGGGAGCTGTTTTTT.

This rearrangement joins TRBV7-8 to TRBJ1-4, with D perhaps TRBD1 (6 bases). Germline V gene data show CDR1 as SGHVS and CDR2 as FQNEAQ. The germline V and J ends were trimmed by 5 bases and 6 bases, with 16 bases remaining between them. The CDR3 has 15 amino acids. CDR3 in DNA: TGTGCCAGCAGCCTGGGCAGGGGTGGGGATGAAAAACTGTTTTTT. Its protein product is CASSLGRGGDEKLFF.

This clonotype was detected only once. The CDR3 sequence: CASSYLGGETQYF. For the CDR3, the DNA is TGTGCCAGCAGTTACCTTGGGGGGGAGACCCAGTACTTC. The rearrangement uses TRBV6-6 and TRBJ2-5; D might be TRBD2 (6 bases). The CDR3 is 13 residues long. Germline CDR1 MNHNY, CDR2 SVGAGI (reference sequence). Trimming pared 2 bases from V and 5 bases from J, leaving 9 bases between.

This clonotype has a single count. The chain combines TRBV7-2 with TRBJ2-7; possibly TRBD1 or TRBD2 for D (5 bases each). CDR1 SGHTA and CDR2 FQGNSA come from the germline V gene. This CDR3 comprises 14 residues. Trimming took off 5 bases at V and 4 bases at J, with 15 bases between the two ends. The CDR3 here is CASSERDGAYEQYF. The CDR3 DNA reads as TGTGCCAGCAGCGAACGGGATGGGGCTTACGAGCAGTACTTC. Using reference TRBV7-2 and TRBJ2-7 for the parts outside the CDR3, the full variable domain is GAGVSQSPSNKVTEKGKDVELRCDPISGHTALYWYRQSLGQGLEFLIYFQGNSAPDKSGLPSDRFSAERTGGSVSTLTIQRTQQEDSAVYLCASSERDGAYEQYFGPGTRLTVT.

This clonotype is classed as medium-sized. The rearrangement uses TRBV6-2 or TRBV6-3 and TRBJ1-1; no definite D call. V lost 2 bases and J 5 bases, leaving 9 bases between the germline ends. The CDR3 spans 13 residues. Germline V CDR1 and CDR2: MNHEY, SVGEGT. The CDR3 coding sequence is TGTGCCAGCAGTTACGAAACGCATACTGAAGCTTTCTTT. This translates into CASSYETHTEAFF.

This clonotype was counted ten times or more. V is TRBV7-3 and J is TRBJ2-2, with D unresolved. Germline V gene data show CDR1 as SGHTA and CDR2 as FQGTGA. V was cut by 5 bases and J by 4 bases, with 11 bases left in between. This CDR3 is built from 14 residues. The CDR3, as DNA: TGTGCCAGCAGCCCACGGGCCAGCACCGGGGAGCTGTTTTTT. Translation: CASSPRASTGELFF. Combining the CDR3 with reference TRBV7-3 and TRBJ2-2 gives the whole variable domain GAGVSQTPSNKVTEKGKYVELRCDPISGHTALYWYRQSLGQGPEFLIYFQGTGAADDSGLPNDRFFAVRPEGSVSTLKIQRTERGDSAVYLCASSPRASTGELFFGEGSRLTVL.

By share of the sample, this clonotype is medium-sized. The V and J genes are TRBV7-6 and TRBJ2-5; D remains ambiguous. V lost 1 base to trimming and J lost 1 base, with 4 bases between them. Germline V gene sequence: CDR1 SGHVS, CDR2 FNYEAQ. The CDR3 runs 13 residues. The CDR3 coding sequence is TGTGCCAGCAGCTTAGACATCCAAGAGACCCAGTACTTC. The encoded protein is CASSLDIQETQYF. The full variable domain, rest sourced from reference TRBV7-6 and TRBJ2-5, is GAGVSQSPRYKVTKRGQDVALRCDPISGHVSLYWYRQALGQGPEFLTYFNYEAQQDKSGLPNDRFSAERPEGSISTLTIQRTEQRDSAMYRCASSLDIQETQYFGPGTRLLVL.

This clonotype occurred many times. The chain recombines TRBV7-9 with TRBJ2-7; 10 positions agree with TRBD2. Per the germline V gene, CDR1 is SEHNR and CDR2 is FQNEAQ (reference sequence). The CDR3 is 15 amino acids. After removal of 5 bases from V and 9 bases from J, the junction contained 13 bases not matched to a gene. The chain's CDR3 is CASSVGTSAEQGQYF. CDR3 coding DNA: TGTGCCAGCAGCGTAGGGACTAGCGCGGAGCAAGGGCAGTACTTC.

The chain has TRBV4-3 and TRBJ2-7, with D unresolved. The CDR3 is made up of 15 amino acids. V lost 0 bases and J lost 5, with 14 bases in between. Looked up from germline, CDR1 is LGHNA and CDR2 is YSLEER. The CDR3 sequence: CASSQDRRVYHEQYF. The DNA for the CDR3 is TGCGCCAGCAGCCAAGATAGGCGCGTCTACCACGAGCAGTACTTC.

At least ten counts were recorded for this clonotype. The J gene is TRBJ2-5, the V gene TRBV9; D is uncertain. CDR3 length: 13 residues. Germline V CDR1 and CDR2: SGDLS, YYNGEE. The V end lost 1 base, the J end lost 5 bases, and 9 bases lay between the germline ends. CDR3 protein: CASSVTLEETQYF. The CDR3 DNA reads as TGTGCCAGCAGCGTAACGCTAGAGGAGACCCAGTACTTC.

This clonotype has a handful of counts. V gene TRBV7-8 combines with J gene TRBJ1-4; 7 bases line up with TRBD1. Germline V gene sequence: CDR1 SGHVS, CDR2 FQNEAQ. The V segment lost 2 bases and the J segment 0 bases; nucleotides outside the gene matches: 9. This CDR3 contains 18 residues. The DNA for the CDR3 is TGTGCCAGCAGCTTATTAGCCACCGGGACAGCAACTAATGAAAAACTGTTTTTT. It encodes CASSLLATGTATNEKLFF.

The chain combines TRBV7-9 with TRBJ2-5, with TRBD2 matching over 13 bases. The V gene end was trimmed by 0 bases and the J gene end by 4 bases; junction bases not matched to a gene: 8. Germline-derived CDR1 and CDR2 are SEHNR and FQNEAQ (reference sequence). This CDR3 spans 18 amino acids. As DNA, the CDR3 is TGTGCCAGCAGCTTAGCTGAGGGACTAGCGGGACGCGGAGAGACCCAGTACTTC. Protein product: CASSLAEGLAGRGETQYF.

The rearrangement uses TRBV5-1 and TRBJ2-7, with TRBD1 as a possible D gene (6 bases). Germline lookup yields CDR1 SGHRS and CDR2 YFSETQ. The CDR3 extends over 14 amino acids. The V end lost 4 bases, the J end lost 3 bases, and 14 bases lay between the germline ends. The CDR3 loop is CASSIRTEYYEQYF. As DNA, the CDR3 is TGCGCCAGCAGCATACGGACAGAATACTACGAGCAGTACTTC. The full variable domain, with the rest looked up from reference TRBV5-1 and TRBJ2-7, is KAGVTQTPRYLIKTRGQQVTLSCSPISGHRSVSWYQQTPGQGLQFLFEYFSETQRNKGNFPGRFSGRQFSNSRSEMNVSTLELGDSALYLCASSIRTEYYEQYFGPGTRLTVT.

This clonotype has only a few counts. The J gene is TRBJ2-5, the V gene TRBV4-1; 11 bases line up with TRBD2. Germline V gene sequence: CDR1 MGHRA, CDR2 YSYEKL. This CDR3 contains 16 residues. After removal of 3 bases from V and 4 bases from J, the junction contained 7 bases not matched to a gene. CDR3 nucleotides: TGCGCCAGCAGCCAGGAAACTAGCGGGAGCGGAGAGACCCAGTACTTC. Translating gives CASSQETSGSGETQYF.

The chain couples TRBV10-1 to TRBJ1-1; no clear D. The CDR3 loop spans 13 amino acids. V shed 7 bases and J shed 1 base, with 10 bases lying between them. CDR1 WNHNN and CDR2 SYGVQD come from the germline V gene (reference sequence). The CDR3 DNA reads TGCGCCAGCACTAAGGGCAGGAACACTGAAGCTTTCTTT. Its protein is CASTKGRNTEAFF.

The chain joins TRBV10-3 to TRBJ1-5; unclear D gene. With 3 bases removed from V and 7 bases from J, the gap between germline ends came to 10 bases. From germline, CDR1 is ENHRY and CDR2 SYGVKD. CDR3 length: 13 amino acids. For the CDR3, the DNA is TGTGCCATCAGTGACCGGCTCGGGCAGCCCCAGCATTTT. The encoded protein is CAISDRLGQPQHF.